A selection of T cell receptor beta chains follows, all from one sample in a study of response to subunit inactivated influenza vaccine. Using its own MiXCR run on the RT-PCR reads, TCRdb lists one record per CDR3 protein. The sample yields more than 700,000 distinct CDR3 sequences, approximately 21% seen once. Sequencing used PBMCs from blood, obtained 5 to 6 days after vaccination. The receptor set was obtained from a man aged 50 to 60 who received an inactivated influenza vaccine. The CDR3 runs from the conserved cysteine through the conserved F or W. D genes are given only for firm matches. Not all rows give a size; the values are once, few, many and, for expanded clones, a class.

j_gene	v_gene	abundance	d_gene	len	CDR3aa	CDR3nt
TRBJ1-5	TRBV10-3	few	.	13	CAIRKDSNQPQHF	TGTGCCATCCGAAAGGATAGCAATCAGCCCCAGCATTTT
TRBJ2-3	TRBV20-1	.	.	14	CSASRTVVLDTQYF	TGCAGTGCTAGCCGGACAGTGGTGCTGGATACGCAGTATTTT
TRBJ2-7	TRBV4-1	.	TRBD1	15	CASSQDGTGYYEQYF	TGCGCCAGCAGCCAAGACGGGACAGGATACTACGAGCAGTACTTC
TRBJ2-4	TRBV12-3/TRBV12-4	few	TRBD2	16	CASSSNPGGGKDIQYF	TGTGCCAGCAGTTCTAACCCGGGGGGGGGCAAGGACATTCAGTACTTC
TRBJ2-1	TRBV2	.	TRBD2	15	CASNLAGVVDNEQFF	TGTGCCAGCAACCTAGCGGGAGTCGTAGACAATGAGCAGTTCTTC
TRBJ1-5	TRBV7-2	few	.	15	CASSLNRDTYQPQHF	TGTGCCAGCAGCTTGAACCGGGACACATATCAGCCCCAGCATTTT
TRBJ1-5	TRBV20-1	.	.	13	CSAKKSPNQPQHF	TGCAGTGCTAAGAAGTCCCCTAATCAGCCCCAGCATTTT
TRBJ2-7	TRBV27	.	.	13	CASSQATSYEQYF	TGTGCCAGCAGTCAAGCTACCTCCTACGAGCAGTACTTC
TRBJ2-1	TRBV6-1	.	.	15	CASTDPSSSYNEQFF	TGTGCCAGCACCGATCCCTCATCCTCCTACAATGAGCAGTTCTTC
TRBJ2-1	TRBV3-1	.	TRBD2	18	CASSQGGLGTSGSDEQFF	TGTGCCAGCAGCCAAGGGGGCCTCGGGACTAGCGGGAGTGATGAGCAGTTCTTC
TRBJ2-7	TRBV10-2	.	.	13	CASSVDTTYEQYF	TGCGCCAGCAGCGTTGACACCACCTACGAGCAGTACTTC
TRBJ1-5	TRBV6-1	.	.	15	CASSRTALSNQPQHF	TGTGCCAGCAGCCGGACAGCGCTTAGCAATCAGCCCCAGCATTTT
TRBJ2-1	TRBV11-2	few	.	15	CASSSPGFRYNEQFF	TGTGCCAGCAGCTCGCCTGGATTCCGATACAATGAGCAGTTCTTC
TRBJ2-7	TRBV7-2	few	.	15	CASSLGARQGGEQYF	TGTGCCAGCAGCCTTGGTGCTAGGCAGGGTGGTGAGCAGTACTTC
TRBJ2-2	TRBV7-2	.	TRBD2	17	CASSFYTLAGHTGELFF	TGTGCCAGCAGCTTTTATACCCTAGCGGGGCACACCGGGGAGCTGTTTTTT
TRBJ2-1	TRBV18	.	.	12	CASSPTRGEQFF	TGTGCCAGCTCACCAACTAGAGGTGAGCAGTTCTTC
TRBJ1-1	TRBV7-3	.	.	13	CASSRDLRTEAFF	TGTGCCAGCAGCCGGGACCTGAGGACTGAAGCTTTCTTT
TRBJ1-1	TRBV15	.	.	12	CATSKGATEAFF	TGTGCCACCAGCAAAGGGGCGACTGAAGCTTTCTTT
TRBJ2-3	TRBV20-1	.	.	13	CSASSLGTDTQYF	TGCAGTGCTAGTAGCCTCGGTACAGATACGCAGTATTTT
TRBJ2-2	TRBV20-1	few	.	14	CSARGTMNTGELFF	TGCAGTGCTAGGGGGACAATGAACACCGGGGAGCTGTTTTTT
TRBJ1-2	TRBV4-3	few	.	15	CASSQAAGLNYGYTF	TGCGCCAGCAGCCAAGCGGCCGGTTTAAACTATGGCTACACCTTC
TRBJ1-2	TRBV6-1	.	TRBD1	15	CASRAETRGGRGYTF	TGTGCCAGCAGGGCCGAGACCAGGGGGGGACGTGGCTACACCTTC
TRBJ1-2	TRBV28	.	TRBD1	15	CASSLSGRGHAGYTF	TGTGCCAGCAGTTTAAGCGGCAGGGGGCACGCTGGCTACACCTTC
TRBJ2-3	TRBV24-1	few	.	14	CATQGTLSTDTQYF	TGTGCCACCCAGGGGACACTTAGCACAGATACGCAGTATTTT
TRBJ1-1	TRBV20-1	.	.	13	CSAINRMNTEAFF	TGCAGTGCTATCAACAGAATGAACACTGAAGCTTTCTTT
TRBJ2-3	TRBV7-2	.	TRBD2	16	CASSLVVLAGTDTQYF	TGTGCCAGCAGCTTAGTTGTACTAGCGGGGACAGATACGCAGTATTTT
TRBJ2-7	TRBV5-1	.	TRBD2	16	CASSPFGLAGVGEQYF	TGCGCCAGCAGCCCGTTCGGACTAGCGGGAGTGGGTGAGCAGTACTTC
TRBJ2-1	TRBV18	.	TRBD2	16	CASSPTTSKLYNEQFF	TGTGCCAGCTCACCAACGACTAGCAAACTATACAATGAGCAGTTCTTC
TRBJ1-1	TRBV6-1	many	.	13	CASRKGENTEAFF	TGTGCCAGCAGGAAGGGGGAGAACACTGAAGCTTTCTTT
TRBJ1-2	TRBV18	many	.	14	CASSPSPGDYGYTF	TGTGCCAGCTCACCAAGTCCGGGGGATTATGGCTACACCTTC
TRBJ1-5	TRBV7-6	few	.	13	CASSLDNNQPQHF	TGTGCCAGCAGCTTAGACAACAATCAGCCCCAGCATTTT
TRBJ2-3	TRBV4-2	.	.	16	CASSQDSRTSIDTQYF	TGTGCCAGCAGCCAAGATAGCAGGACCTCGATTGATACGCAGTATTTT
TRBJ2-3	TRBV29-1	.	.	16	CSVLGTGTGATDTQYF	TGCAGCGTTTTGGGAACCGGGACCGGGGCAACAGATACGCAGTATTTT
TRBJ2-1	TRBV28	.	TRBD2	19	CASSLNTLSSGISYNEQFF	TGTGCCAGCAGTTTAAACACCCTATCAAGCGGGATCTCCTACAATGAGCAGTTCTTC
TRBJ2-1	TRBV7-2	.	TRBD2	15	CASSRSGTPYNEQFF	TGTGCCAGCAGCCGTAGCGGGACCCCCTACAATGAGCAGTTCTTC
TRBJ2-5	TRBV5-1	.	.	14	CASSLYQVGETQYF	TGCGCCAGCAGCTTGTACCAGGTAGGGGAGACCCAGTACTTC